What follows is one TCR beta chain and its context. Sequencing ends 3 residues short of the CDR3 end; the germline J gene provides the rest. Average input was around 1,300 ng genomic DNA for immunoSEQ TCR beta CDR3 amplification. Using immunoSEQ multiplex PCR, the repertoire was profiled, and TCRdb retains in-frame clones only, with some absent. The data show tens of thousands of clones, and the top ten clones hold about 6.3%. Trimming removed 11 bases from V and 4 bases from J; junction bases left unmatched: 8. CDR3 size: 13 residues. Germline V gives CDR1 MNHEY, CDR2 SVGEGT. This specimen belongs to a study of T cells in women clearing cervical HPV infection.

The chain carries TRBV6-2 or TRBV6-3 and TRBJ2-1; TRBD2 matches at 7 bases. The sequenced sample consisted of blood buffy coat. The source is a woman between 18 and 69 years old with a cervical HPV16 infection that either progressed to CIN3+ or cleared (not recorded which). The CDR3 sequence is CASRLADYNEQFF. Incomplete CDR3 DNA: TGTGCCTCACGGCTAGCGGATTACAATGAG.